This record covers a single TCR beta chain. The antigen is not known. Other DNA variants within this sample encode the same CDR3. The data are from a study of cytomegalovirus exposure and HLA in healthy donors. Turning to the study itself: Sequencing of 180 million or so T cells in an earlier analysis found 95 million to 120 million unique TCR beta sequences. Membership in the Caucasian-associated ancestry cluster was found for 81% of almost 400 genotyped donors.

Primers included in the PCR were 60 Vbeta and 13 Jbeta primers. Using immunoSEQ multiplex PCR, the repertoire was profiled, and TCRdb retains in-frame clones only, with some absent. Found here are some 110,000 clones; the top ten clones hold about 2.3%. Study findings and constraints: Published work reported that the classifier diagnosed cytomegalovirus status with high specificity and sensitivity.

Sample: PBMCs. The clonotype comes from a man aged 40-49 years in good health and CMV-seronegative.

CDR3 sequence (DNA): TGCGCCAGCAGCTTGGAGGGGGCTTCGGGAAACACCATATATTTT. It yields the protein CASSLEGASGNTIYF. The V gene is TRBV5-1, the J gene TRBJ1-3; 7 bases map to TRBD1. Trimming removed 0 bases from V and 4 bases from J; junction bases left unmatched: 4. Germline lookup yields CDR1 SGHRS and CDR2 YFSETQ. The CDR3 loop spans 15 amino acids.